This TCR beta chain was identified during a study of cytomegalovirus exposure and HLA in healthy donors. Study-level findings and limits: Fewer N-insertions (relative to the roughly 610-donor mean) were reportedly seen in an Asian-associated ancestry cluster in a later analysis.

A remark on this clone: Antigen: not known.

V was pared by 2 bases and J by 8 bases, with 3 bases of the junction left unmatched. CDR1 and CDR2 (germline): SGHTS, YDEGEE. This CDR3 is 12 amino acids long. The PCR ran on 60 Vbeta and 13 Jbeta primers. Using immunoSEQ multiplex PCR, the repertoire was profiled, and TCRdb retains in-frame clones only, with some absent. This table has 160,000 or so clones, roughly 88% appearing once. The specimen sequenced was PBMCs. The rearrangement links TRBV5-8 to TRBJ1-1; 7 bases map to TRBD1. The TCR was taken from a man aged 50-60 years in good health and CMV-seropositive. As DNA, the CDR3 is TGTGCCAGCAGCTTACTCAGGGGGGAAGCTTTCTTT. It encodes CASSLLRGEAFF.